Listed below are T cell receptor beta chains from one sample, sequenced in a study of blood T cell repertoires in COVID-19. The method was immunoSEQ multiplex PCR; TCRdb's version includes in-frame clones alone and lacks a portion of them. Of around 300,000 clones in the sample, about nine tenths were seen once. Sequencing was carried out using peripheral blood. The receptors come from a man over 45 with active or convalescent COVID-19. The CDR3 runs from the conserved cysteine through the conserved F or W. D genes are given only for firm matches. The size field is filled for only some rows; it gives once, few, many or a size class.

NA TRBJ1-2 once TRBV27 TGTGCCAGCAGTTTGAATCAGGACTTCTATGGCTACACCTTC CASSLNQDFYGYTF
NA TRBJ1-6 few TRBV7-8 TGTGCCAGCAGCTCACAGGGTCAGCCCCTCCACTTT CASSSQGQPLHF
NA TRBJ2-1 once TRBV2 TGTGCCAGCAGTGAAGAGAGCGGGCAGTTCTTC CASSEESGQFF
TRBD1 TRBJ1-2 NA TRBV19 TGTGCCAGTAGTATTCTCCGACAGGGGGCGCGGGATGGCTACACCTTC CASSILRQGARDGYTF
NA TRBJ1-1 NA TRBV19 TGTGCCAGTAGAGGACACCCGAACACTGAAGCTTTCTTT CASRGHPNTEAFF
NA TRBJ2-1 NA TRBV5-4 TGTGCCAGCAGCTTCTATGCTGGTAGGAGTGAGCAGTTCTTC CASSFYAGRSEQFF
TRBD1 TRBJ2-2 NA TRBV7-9 TGTGCCAGCAGCCCACCGGAGGGGGACAGGGATACCGGGGAGCTGTTTTTT CASSPPEGDRDTGELFF
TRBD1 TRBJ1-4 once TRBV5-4 TGTGCCAGCAGCTTCGGGGGCGGGGGACAGGGAGGTGAAAAACTGTTTTTT CASSFGGGGQGGEKLFF
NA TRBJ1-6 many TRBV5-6 TGTGCCAGCAGCTTGGGGCCGGGGTATAATTCACCCCTCCACTTT CASSLGPGYNSPLHF
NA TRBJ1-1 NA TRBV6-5 TGTGCCAGCAGTTACTCAGGGGCGACCCATGAAGCTTTCTTT CASSYSGATHEAFF
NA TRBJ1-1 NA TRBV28 TGTGCCAGCAGCGGACAAGTCACGGAAGCTTTCTTT CASSGQVTEAFF
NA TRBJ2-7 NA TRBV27 TGTGCCAGCAGTTTATCGGTTGCAGGGATTAACGAGCAGTACTTC CASSLSVAGINEQYF
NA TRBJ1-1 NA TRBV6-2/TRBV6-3 TGTGCCAGCAGTGTTAATGAAGGGAGGACTTTCTTT CASSVNEGRTFF
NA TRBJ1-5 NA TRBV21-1 TGTGCCAGCAGCAGCGGGGATAGCAATCAGCCCCAGCATTTT CASSSGDSNQPQHF
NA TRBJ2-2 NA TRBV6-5 TGTGCCAGCAGGGAGGGGGCACTGAACACCGGGGAGCTGTTTTTT CASREGALNTGELFF